The rows below give T cell receptor beta chains drawn from one sample of a study of TIL therapy for anti-PD-1-resistant metastatic lung cancer. Data came from immunoSEQ multiplex PCR; TCRdb stores just in-frame clones and leaves some out. The sample includes 20,000 to 30,000 clones, approximately 63% of them seen just once. Sequenced material: tumor tissue, taken at baseline. Source of these receptors: a woman aged 25 to 80 with non-small cell lung cancer. Both conserved end residues are trimmed from each CDR3.

>TRBJ2-7|TRBV2
ASSSPSGSYEQY
>TRBJ2-1|TRBV5-1
ASSLDIYNEQF
>TRBJ2-2|TRBV28
ASSFYRGPGTGELF
>TRBJ1-2|TRBV6-4
ASSDGNRGTYGYT
>TRBJ2-7|TRBV10-1
ASSDRFGYEQY
>TRBJ2-7|TRBV2
ASSDDLSGYEQY
>TRBJ2-7|TRBV5-4
ASSPRTGDDEQY
>TRBJ1-1|TRBV5-1
ASSLTPGQGVEAF
>TRBJ2-5|TRBV11-2
ASSLTGGRGETQY
>TRBJ2-7|TRBV18
ASLAADGPYEQY
>TRBJ2-7|TRBV11-3
ASSSRTGSSYEQY
>TRBJ1-1|TRBV6-5
ASSYYRGTEAF
>TRBJ2-5|TRBV30
AWSVLAGGETQY
>TRBJ2-3|TRBV10-3
AISEKGGNTDTQY
>TRBJ2-1|TRBV5-8
ASSLGLAVLKSSYNEQF
>TRBJ2-7|TRBV7-9
ASSLGPGGEQY